Included here is one T cell receptor beta chain sequence, with context. V lost 9 bases and J lost 0, with 8 bases in between. This CDR3 has 12 amino acids. CDR1 is MDHEN, CDR2 SYDVKM, per germline. Since all of the isolated RNA was reverse transcribed, expressed TCRB transcripts were what got sequenced. Profiling relied on immunoSEQ multiplex PCR, and the TCRdb table lists in-frame clones only, not all of them. The sample carries fewer than 900,000 clones, roughly a sixth recorded once. This specimen comes from a study of beta chain features in type 1 diabetes. The sample was naive CD4+ T cells from blood. The clonotype was recovered from a woman between 18 and 29 years old in good health. The chain combines TRBV28 with TRBJ1-2; unclear D gene. The chain's CDR3 is CASYIANYGYTF. The CDR3 DNA reads as TGTGCCAGTTACATAGCTAACTATGGCTACACCTTC.